This T cell receptor (beta chain) was identified in a study of CD8 T cells in Susac syndrome. Study results and limitations: Only a relatively small number of individuals were included in the TCR sequencing and HLA analysis.

V was pared by 0 bases and J by 1 base, with 12 bases between. The CDR3 runs to 15 residues. The germline CDR1 and CDR2 sequences are DFQATT and SNEGSKA (reference sequence). Sequencing of TCR beta drew on CD8+ and CD4+ T cells from blood. An input of roughly 0.45 to 1 ug of RNA was subjected to reverse transcription using random hexamers. An immunoSEQ multiplex PCR amplified TCR beta CDR3 over 54 Vbeta and 13 Jbeta. Each CDR3 protein is one row after TCRdb ran MiXCR on the immunoSEQ multiplex PCR reads. The table lists roughly 44,000 distinct CDR3 sequences, 93% of them singletons. As for this clonotype: Its antigen is as yet unknown.

The sequence was obtained from a human donor in good health. This chain uses TRBV20-1 with TRBJ1-2; D is uncertain. Sequenced: CD8+ T cells from PBMCs. The CDR3 nucleotides read TGCAGTGCTAGAGATTATGGTGGGCATAACTATGGCTACACCTTC. Its translation is CSARDYGGHNYGYTF.